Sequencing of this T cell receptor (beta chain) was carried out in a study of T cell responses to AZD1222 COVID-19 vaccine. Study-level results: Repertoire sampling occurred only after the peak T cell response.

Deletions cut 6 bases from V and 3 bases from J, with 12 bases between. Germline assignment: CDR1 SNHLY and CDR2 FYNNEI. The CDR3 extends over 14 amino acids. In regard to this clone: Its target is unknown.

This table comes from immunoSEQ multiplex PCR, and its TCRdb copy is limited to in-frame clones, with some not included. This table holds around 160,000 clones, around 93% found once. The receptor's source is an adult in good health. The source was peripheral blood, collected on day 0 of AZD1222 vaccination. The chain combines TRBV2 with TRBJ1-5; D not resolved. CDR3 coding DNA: TGTGCCAGCAGGGTACGGGCAGACAATCAGCCCCAGCATTTT. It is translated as CASRVRADNQPQHF.